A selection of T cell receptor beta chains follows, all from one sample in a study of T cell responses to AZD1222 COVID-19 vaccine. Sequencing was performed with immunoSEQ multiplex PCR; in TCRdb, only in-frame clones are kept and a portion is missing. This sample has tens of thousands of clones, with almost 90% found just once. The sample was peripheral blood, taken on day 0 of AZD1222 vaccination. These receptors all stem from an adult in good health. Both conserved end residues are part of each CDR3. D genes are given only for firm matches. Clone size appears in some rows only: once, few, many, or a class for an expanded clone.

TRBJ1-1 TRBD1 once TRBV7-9 CASSYAEGQKAFF TGTGCCAGCAGTTATGCAGAGGGACAGAAAGCTTTCTTT
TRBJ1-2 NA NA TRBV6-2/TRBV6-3 CASSYGLSYGYTF TGTGCCAGCAGTTACGGTCTTAGCTATGGCTACACCTTC
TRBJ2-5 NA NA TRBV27 CASSTLNGQGQETQYF TGTGCCAGCAGTACTTTGAACGGACAAGGGCAAGAGACCCAGTACTTC
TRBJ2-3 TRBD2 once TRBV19 CASRERGGRDTQYF TGTGCCAGTAGGGAGCGGGGGGGCAGAGATACGCAGTATTTT
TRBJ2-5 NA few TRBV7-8 CASKAPRGETQYF TGTGCCAGCAAAGCCCCTCGGGGGGAGACCCAGTACTTC
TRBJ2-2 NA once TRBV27 CASSTGGLNTGELFF TGTGCCAGCAGTACCGGGGGCCTGAACACCGGGGAGCTGTTTTTT
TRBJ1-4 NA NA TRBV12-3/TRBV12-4 CASSSSSDEKLFF TGTGCCAGCAGTTCATCATCGGATGAAAAACTGTTTTTT
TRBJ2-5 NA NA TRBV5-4 CASSHRETQYF TGTGCCAGCAGCCACCGGGAGACCCAGTACTTC
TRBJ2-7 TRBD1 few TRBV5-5 CASSQTGGHEQYF TGTGCCAGCAGCCAAACAGGGGGCCACGAGCAGTACTTC
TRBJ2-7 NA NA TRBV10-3 CAISSAGRSGEQYF TGTGCCATCAGTTCGGCAGGGCGTTCGGGGGAGCAGTACTTC
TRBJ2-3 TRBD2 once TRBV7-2 CASSFSGAGGTQYF TGTGCCAGCAGCTTTAGCGGGGCGGGGGGTACGCAGTATTTT
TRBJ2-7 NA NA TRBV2 CASSGSDRQLYYEQYF TGTGCCAGCAGTGGCTCAGATCGCCAATTATACTACGAGCAGTACTTC
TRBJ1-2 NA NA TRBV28 CASGGVLSNYGYTF TGTGCCAGCGGGGGTGTCCTCTCAAACTATGGCTACACCTTC
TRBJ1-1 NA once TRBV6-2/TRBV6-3 CASSYPDEAFF TGTGCCAGCAGTTACCCGGACGAAGCTTTCTTT
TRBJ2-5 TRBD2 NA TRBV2 CASSATSAQETQYF TGTGCCAGCAGTGCTACTAGCGCCCAAGAGACCCAGTACTTC
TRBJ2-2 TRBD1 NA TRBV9 CASSEATGVGELFF TGTGCCAGCAGCGAGGCTACAGGGGTCGGGGAGCTGTTTTTT
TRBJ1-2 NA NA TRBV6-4 CASSTQPGGYYGYTF TGTGCCAGCAGTACCCAGCCGGGAGGTTACTATGGCTACACCTTC
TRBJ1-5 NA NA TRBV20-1 CSASLGGRRNQPQHF TGCAGTGCTAGTTTAGGGGGACGGAGGAATCAGCCCCAGCATTTT
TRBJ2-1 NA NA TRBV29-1 CSVEPQDLGNEQFF TGCAGCGTTGAACCCCAGGACCTGGGCAATGAGCAGTTCTTC
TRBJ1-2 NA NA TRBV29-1 CSVEDLVLGYTF TGCAGCGTTGAAGATCTGGTCCTTGGCTACACCTTC
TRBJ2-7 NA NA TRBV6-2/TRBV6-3 CASSKEGVEQYF TGTGCCAGCAGTAAGGAGGGGGTCGAGCAGTACTTC
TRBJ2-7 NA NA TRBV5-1 CASSSSREQYF TGCGCCAGCAGCTCGAGTCGCGAGCAGTACTTC
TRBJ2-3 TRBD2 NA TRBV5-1 CASSFVTGLAIDTQYF TGCGCCAGCAGCTTCGTGACGGGACTAGCGATAGATACGCAGTATTTT
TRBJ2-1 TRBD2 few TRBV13 CASSLAFSVSGGASYNEQFF TGTGCCAGCAGCTTAGCTTTTTCGGTCAGCGGGGGGGCCTCCTACAATGAGCAGTTCTTC
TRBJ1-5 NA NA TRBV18 CASSPDVLASNQPQHF TGTGCCAGCTCACCGGACGTCCTAGCTAGCAATCAGCCCCAGCATTTT
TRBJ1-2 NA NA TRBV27 CASSPEGGNYGYTF TGTGCCAGCAGTCCCGAGGGGGGGAACTATGGCTACACCTTC
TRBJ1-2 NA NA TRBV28 CASSQDGANYGYTF TGTGCCAGCAGCCAGGACGGAGCTAACTATGGCTACACCTTC
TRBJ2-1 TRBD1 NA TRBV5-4 CASSLRDRGLMEQFF TGTGCCAGCAGCTTAAGGGACAGGGGACTAATGGAGCAGTTCTTC
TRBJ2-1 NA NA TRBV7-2 CASSLTPHNEQFF TGTGCCAGCAGCTTAACACCCCACAATGAGCAGTTCTTC
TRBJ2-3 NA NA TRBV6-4 CASSETTGLGTDTQYF TGTGCCAGCAGTGAAACGACAGGCCTCGGAACAGATACGCAGTATTTT
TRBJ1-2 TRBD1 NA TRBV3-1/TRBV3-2 CASRTKGTGGSGYTF TGTGCCAGCAGAACCAAGGGGACAGGGGGCAGTGGCTACACCTTC
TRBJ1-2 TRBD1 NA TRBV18 CASSLPGQGDGYTF TGTGCCAGCTCATTACCGGGACAGGGAGATGGCTACACCTTC
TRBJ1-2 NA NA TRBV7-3 CASSPRDPRMGGYTF TGTGCCAGCAGCCCCAGGGACCCGCGAATGGGCGGCTACACCTTC
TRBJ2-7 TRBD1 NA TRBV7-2 CASSSAGTGSYEQYF TGTGCCAGCAGCTCCGCCGGGACAGGCTCCTACGAGCAGTACTTC
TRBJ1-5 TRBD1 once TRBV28 CASSSPAGGYMQPQHF TGTGCCAGCAGTTCCCCGGCAGGGGGTTACATGCAGCCCCAGCATTTT
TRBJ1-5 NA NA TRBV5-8 CATTTRNQPQHF TGTGCCACTACGACACGCAATCAGCCCCAGCATTTT
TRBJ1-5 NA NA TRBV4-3 CASSQQGEGQPQHF TGCGCCAGCAGCCAACAGGGAGAGGGTCAGCCCCAGCATTTT
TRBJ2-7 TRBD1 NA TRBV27 CASSLTTPQGARDEQYF TGTGCCAGCAGTTTAACGACCCCCCAGGGGGCGCGTGACGAGCAGTACTTC
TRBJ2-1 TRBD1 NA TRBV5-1 CASRSGTGYNEQFF TGCGCCAGCAGGTCCGGGACAGGTTACAATGAGCAGTTCTTC